The TCR beta chain under discussion was sequenced for a study of blood T cell repertoires in COVID-19. CDR1 is SGHTA and CDR2 is FQGNSA in the germline V gene. The CDR3 sequence is 19 residues long. J lost 3 bases, V lost 4 bases, and 12 bases had no gene match. The data were produced by immunoSEQ multiplex PCR, yet TCRdb's version contains in-frame clones alone and is incomplete. There are 120,000 to 150,000 clones in the sample; under 90% occur only once, and over 5% lies in the top ten. The clonotype originates from a human donor in a cohort sampled during active COVID-19. Sequenced sample: peripheral blood. The chain has TRBV7-2 and TRBJ2-3; TRBD2 matches 14 bases. In DNA, the CDR3 is TGTGCCAGCAGCTCTCGACTAGCGGGGGGGCGCTTAATAACAGATACGCAGTATTTT. Translation: CASSSRLAGGRLITDTQYF. Filled out from reference TRBV7-2 and TRBJ2-3, the complete variable domain reads GAGVSQSPSNKVTEKGKDVELRCDPISGHTALYWYRQSLGQGLEFLIYFQGNSAPDKSGLPSDRFSAERTGGSVSTLTIQRTQQEDSAVYLCASSSRLAGGRLITDTQYFGPGTRLTVL.